The source of this T cell receptor beta chain is a study of blood T cell repertoires in COVID-19. Across the study: COVID-19 samples collected from the United States, Italy and Spain covered acute and convalescent phases. PBMCs, B-cell-depleted T cells, or T cells were the source of the cDNA or gDNA that made up the material.

Per the original methods: Nucleated cell counts were estimated from reference gene primer amplification. Clones were read by immunoSEQ multiplex PCR, and TCRdb kept only the in-frame ones, dropping some. V and J calls and clone size are given by that table; D and trimming were obtained from the DNA. The table has approximately 29,000 clones, about 85% seen once. V lost 3 bases to trimming and J lost 2 bases, with 4 bases between them. There are 12 residues in the CDR3. Per germline, CDR1 SGHRS and CDR2 YFSETQ. The sequence was collected from a woman in her fifties or sixties with active COVID-19. The specimen sequenced was peripheral blood. V usage is TRBV5-1 and J usage is TRBJ2-3; D ambiguous. In nucleotides, the CDR3 is TGCGCCAGCAGCTCTGTCACAGATACGCAGTATTTT. It encodes CASSSVTDTQYF.